This record covers a single TCR beta chain. Its antigen is as yet unknown. CDR3 size: 15 residues. Germline CDR1 and CDR2: SGHRS and YFSETQ. V was cut by 0 bases and J by 0 bases, with 9 bases left in between. Here immunoSEQ multiplex PCR was the method, and the copy in TCRdb shows in-frame clones only, minus some. The sample holds 100,000 or so clones; about 86% are singletons and the top ten take roughly 6%. The record originates from a study of T cell responses to AZD1222 COVID-19 vaccine. Looking at the study overall: Second doses that came at about 4 or about 12 weeks were put together. Study findings and constraints: Two doses of AZD1222 preceded a rise in Spike-specific TCR breadth and depth. Of spike-specific TCRs, nearly half reportedly target regions left unmutated in variants. Clonal diversity may have been underestimated, and the donors were mostly white British, with more females than males.

The chain links TRBV5-1 to TRBJ1-1; a possible D gene is TRBD1 (5 bases). The material was peripheral blood, obtained on day 0 of AZD1222 vaccination. This sequence originates from an adult in good health. The chain's CDR3 is CASSLDWTMNTEAFF. For the CDR3, the DNA is TGCGCCAGCAGCTTGGACTGGACAATGAACACTGAAGCTTTCTTT.